This T cell receptor beta chain is from a study of T cell clonotyping in hematopoietic cell transplantation. Study-wide points: Few recipient clonotypes overlapped donors; over 95% were de novo at given depth. Recipient TCR diversity dropped after transplant; expanded clonotypes rose from day 30 to 180. Cells were unsorted, so CD4 and CD8 contributions were not separated.

Concerning this clone: Its antigen is not known.

CDR1 is MGHDK and CDR2 is SYGVNS in the germline V gene. Trimming removed 1 base from V and 4 bases from J, with 8 bases in between. The CDR3 has 14 residues. Measured with immunoSEQ multiplex PCR; TCRdb has only the in-frame clones, and not every one. The data hold over 5,000 clones, with 65% to 70% observed a single time. Recipient blood drawn about 28 days pretransplant and days 30, 100, 180 after. The chain recombines TRBV25-1 with TRBJ1-5; tentative D call: TRBD1 (5 bases). This sequence was found in a male patient between 45 and 59 years old who had an allogeneic stem cell transplant from an unrelated donor, so the T cells may come from the graft donor. Some clones in this sample may be carry-over from other donors' samples. Sequenced here: PBMCs, sampled 180 days after allogeneic stem cell transplant. The CDR3 DNA sequence: TGTGCCAGCAGTGAATTGGGGGATAATCAGCCCCAGCATTTT. Amino acids: CASSELGDNQPQHF.